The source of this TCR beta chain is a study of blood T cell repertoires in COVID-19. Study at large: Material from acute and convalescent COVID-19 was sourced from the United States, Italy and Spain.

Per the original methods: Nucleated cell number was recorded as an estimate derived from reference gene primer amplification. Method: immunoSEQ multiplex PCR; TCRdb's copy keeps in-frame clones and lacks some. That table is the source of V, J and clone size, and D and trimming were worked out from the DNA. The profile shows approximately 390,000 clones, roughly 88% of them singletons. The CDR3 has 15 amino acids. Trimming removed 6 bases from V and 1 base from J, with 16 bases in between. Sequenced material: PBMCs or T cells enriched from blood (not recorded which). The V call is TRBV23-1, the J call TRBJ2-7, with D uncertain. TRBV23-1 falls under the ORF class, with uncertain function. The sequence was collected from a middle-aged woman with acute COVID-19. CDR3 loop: CASRLNRRESYEQYF. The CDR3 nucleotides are TGCGCCAGCAGGCTCAATAGGAGAGAGTCCTACGAGCAGTACTTC.